This T cell receptor beta chain is from a study of blood T cell repertoires in COVID-19. At the level of the study: There were acute and convalescent COVID-19 samples, and they came from the United States, Italy and Spain. From T cells, B-cell-depleted T cells, or PBMCs came the material, which was cDNA or gDNA.

This clone showed up just once. Profiling relied on immunoSEQ multiplex PCR, and the TCRdb table lists in-frame clones only, not all of them. The table records fewer than 400,000 clones, roughly 90% of them present only once. The receptor comes from a woman aged 25-40 years who had recovered from COVID-19. The material sequenced was PBMCs or T cells enriched from blood (not recorded which).

The CDR3 loop reads CASSAPNEQFF. The CDR3 nucleotides read TGCGCCAGCAGCGCGCCTAATGAGCAGTTCTTC. This chain connects TRBV5-1 to TRBJ2-1; D gene uncertain. The CDR3 runs 11 residues. Per the germline V gene, CDR1 is SGHRS and CDR2 is YFSETQ. V dropped 4 bases and J dropped 7 bases, with 6 bases sitting between them.